Below, 20 T cell receptor beta chains from the same sample are listed, as sequenced in a study of OX40 agonist ivuxolimab in advanced cancers. The assay was immunoSEQ multiplex PCR, and TCRdb's table has in-frame clones only and misses some. The data hold 9,000 to 13,000 clones, with 75% to 90% observed a single time. The sequencing here drew on CD4+ or CD8+ T cells sorted from blood, taken in a trial of the OX40 agonist ivuxolimab. These receptors originate from an adult with an advanced solid tumor such as melanoma, head and neck, liver or kidney cancer.

The chain is built from TRBV19 and TRBJ2-7, with D uncertain. This CDR3 is 13 amino acids long. Trimming removed 1 base at V and 5 bases at J, with 9 bases between. Germline loops: CDR1 LNHDA, CDR2 SQIVND (reference sequence). The CDR3 region has the DNA TGTGCCAGTAGTATAGTTCCAAGCGACGAGCAGTACTTC. Translating gives CASSIVPSDEQYF. The full variable domain, completed using reference TRBV19 and TRBJ2-7, is DGGITQSPKYLFRKEGQNVTLSCEQNLNHDAMYWYRQDPGQGLRLIYYSQIVNDFQKGDIAEGYSVSREKKESFPLTVTSAQKNPTAFYLCASSIVPSDEQYFGPGTRLTVT.

This clone was detected only a few times. V usage is TRBV2 and J usage is TRBJ2-7; D remains ambiguous. Germline V gene sequence: CDR1 SNHLY, CDR2 FYNNEI. The CDR3 is made up of 14 amino acids. Deletions cut 0 bases from V and 7 bases from J, with 13 bases between. The CDR3 loop is CASSEALLWAEQYF. In nucleotides, the CDR3 is TGTGCCAGCAGTGAAGCGCTTCTTTGGGCGGAGCAGTACTTC.

The chain links TRBV27 to TRBJ2-1; D uncertain. Trimming pared 5 bases from V and 7 bases from J, leaving 18 bases between. This CDR3 contains 15 residues. The germline CDR1 and CDR2 sequences are MNHEY and SMNVEV (reference sequence). CDR3 amino acids: CASSRSPNPNNEQFF. DNA for the CDR3: TGTGCCAGCAGTCGTAGTCCAAACCCCAATAATGAGCAGTTCTTC.

The table lists this clone with a count of one. J is TRBJ1-2 and V is TRBV29-1; D gene ambiguous. The V gene's germline CDR1 is SQVTM and CDR2 ANQGSEA. V shed 3 bases and J shed 5 bases, with 13 bases lying between them. The CDR3 sequence is 13 residues long. Written as DNA, the CDR3 is TGCAGCGTTGAGGGATCACCCTTATATGGCTACACCTTC. Encoded protein: CSVEGSPLYGYTF.

This sequence joins TRBV2 and TRBJ2-7, with unresolved D. Germline CDR1 is SNHLY and CDR2 is FYNNEI. There are 12 residues in the CDR3. Trimming took 2 bases from V and 3 from J, leaving 5 bases between them. DNA of the CDR3: TGTGCCAGCAGTGAATTGGTCTACGAGCAGTACTTC. It codes for CASSELVYEQYF.

This clone was counted between two and nine times. The chain carries TRBV6-1 and TRBJ2-1; 12 bases are shared with TRBD2. The CDR3 consists of 15 residues. Trimming at V came to 6 bases and at J to 7 bases, leaving 7 bases not matched to a gene. The germline V gene encodes CDR1 MNHNS and CDR2 SASEGT. The CDR3 region is CASSRLAGDGNEQFF. CDR3 bases: TGTGCCAGCAGCCGACTAGCGGGAGATGGGAATGAGCAGTTCTTC.

The V gene is TRBV13, the J gene TRBJ2-2, with D uncertain. This CDR3 has 15 amino acids. Germline values: CDR1 PRHDT, CDR2 FYEKMQ (reference sequence). The V end was cut by 1 base, the J end by 5 bases, with 11 bases between. Here the CDR3 DNA reads TGTGCCAGCAGCTTAGACAGATCTAGAACCGGGGAGCTGTTTTTT. It encodes CASSLDRSRTGELFF. The full variable domain, in which reference TRBV13 and TRBJ2-2 provide the parts outside the CDR3, is AAGVIQSPRHLIKEKRETATLKCYPIPRHDTVYWYQQGPGQDPQFLISFYEKMQSDKGSIPDRFSAQQFSDYHSELNMSSLELGDSALYFCASSLDRSRTGELFFGEGSRLTVL.

V gene TRBV11-3 combines with J gene TRBJ2-7; D is perhaps TRBD2 (5 bases). The CDR3 extends over 15 amino acids. The V gene's germline CDR1 is SGHNT and CDR2 YENEEA. V dropped 4 bases and J dropped 3 bases, with 16 bases sitting between them. CDR3 DNA sequence: TGTGCCAGCAGCTCCGCTTTAGCGAAAGGCTACGAGCAGTACTTC. It is translated as CASSSALAKGYEQYF. Supplemented by reference TRBV11-3 and TRBJ2-7, the full variable domain reads EAGVVQSPRYKIIEKKQPVAFWCNPISGHNTLYWYLQNLGQGPELLIRYENEEAVDDSQLPKDRFSAERLKGVDSTLKIQPAELGDSAVYLCASSSALAKGYEQYFGPGTRLTVT.

The chain carries TRBV4-1 and TRBJ2-3; D is ambiguous. Germline CDR1 and CDR2: MGHRA and YSYEKL. Trimming shortened V by 4 bases and J by 2 bases, and 19 bases separated the two germline ends. The CDR3 totals 17 residues. CDR3 protein: CASSPRDGPTSTDTQYF. In nucleotides, the CDR3 is TGCGCCAGCAGCCCCAGAGACGGCCCTACTTCCACAGATACGCAGTATTTT.

The chain employs TRBV10-2 and TRBJ2-1; TRBD2 agrees at 13 bases. This CDR3 spans 17 amino acids. CDR1 WSHSY and CDR2 SAAADI come from the germline V gene. V shed 3 bases and J 1 base; nucleotides not matched to a gene: 3. CDR3 coding DNA: TGCGCCAGCAGTGATTCGGGACTAGCGGGGTCCTACAATGAGCAGTTCTTC. As protein: CASSDSGLAGSYNEQFF.

The J gene is TRBJ1-1, the V gene TRBV11-2; the match to TRBD1 covers 7 bases. CDR1 and CDR2 from the germline V gene are SGHAT and FQNNGV. Losses at the gene ends were 5 bases for V and 0 bases for J; bases not matched to a gene: 6. The CDR3 length is 15 residues. This CDR3 is CASSGRTGLNTEAFF. The CDR3 bases are TGTGCCAGCAGCGGAAGGACAGGATTGAACACTGAAGCTTTCTTT.

The chain recombines TRBV6-5 with TRBJ2-2; 7 positions match TRBD1. The CDR3 contains 15 residues. V lost 5 bases and J lost 3; bases outside the gene matches: 6. Per germline, CDR1 MNHEY and CDR2 SVGAGI. The DNA for the CDR3 is TGTGCCAGCAGTCCACTGACAGGGCACACCGGGGAGCTGTTTTTT. Its translation: CASSPLTGHTGELFF.

V and J are TRBV2 and TRBJ2-3; D remains ambiguous. The ends were cut back, 4 bases at V and 8 bases at J, with 16 bases in the middle. CDR1 is SNHLY and CDR2 is FYNNEI in the germline V gene. CDR3 length: 14 residues. Here the CDR3 reads CASSVQRPRRTQYF. For the CDR3, the DNA is TGTGCCAGCAGTGTACAGCGTCCTCGTCGTACGCAGTATTTT.

DNA of the CDR3: TGTGCCAGCTCAGAGGGGACAGGGAGCACCTACGAGCAGTACTTC. Amino acid sequence: CASSEGTGSTYEQYF. The chain is built from TRBV18 and TRBJ2-7; TRBD1 agrees at 9 bases. Germline V lookup: CDR1 KGHSH, CDR2 LQKENI. V lost 5 bases to trimming and J lost 2 bases; unmatched junction nucleotides: 7. The CDR3 sequence is 15 residues long.

This rearrangement joins TRBV5-1 to TRBJ2-2; TRBD2 matches 9 bases. After removal of 7 bases from V and 4 bases from J, the junction contained 5 bases not matched to a gene. Per the germline V gene, CDR1 is SGHRS and CDR2 is YFSETQ. The CDR3 length is 14 residues. The CDR3: CASRAGGVTGELFF. DNA of the CDR3: TGCGCCAGCCGAGCGGGAGGAGTCACCGGGGAGCTGTTTTTT. Combining the CDR3 with reference TRBV5-1 and TRBJ2-2 gives the whole variable domain KAGVTQTPRYLIKTRGQQVTLSCSPISGHRSVSWYQQTPGQGLQFLFEYFSETQRNKGNFPGRFSGRQFSNSRSEMNVSTLELGDSALYLCASRAGGVTGELFFGEGSRLTVL.

The chain recombines TRBV29-1 with TRBJ2-5; no clear D. Germline assignment: CDR1 SQVTM and CDR2 ANQGSEA. CDR3 length: 13 amino acids. The ends were cut back, 4 bases at V and 1 base at J, with 10 bases in the middle. CDR3 coding DNA: TGCAGCGTTGTCAGCGCGGTCCAAGAGACCCAGTACTTC. As protein: CSVVSAVQETQYF.

The V call is TRBV5-4, the J call TRBJ2-5; TRBD2 matches 10 bases. The CDR3 loop spans 16 amino acids. Germline V gene data show CDR1 as SGHNT and CDR2 as YYREEE (reference sequence). The J segment lost 0 bases and the V segment lost 3 bases, leaving 5 bases of the junction unmatched. The CDR3 region has the DNA TGTGCCAGCAGCTCCCAACTAGCGGGGTACCAAGAGACCCAGTACTTC. It is translated as CASSSQLAGYQETQYF.

The V gene is TRBV9, the J gene TRBJ2-2, with D unclear. The V end lost 4 bases, the J end lost 6 bases, and 4 bases lay between the germline ends. CDR3 size: 11 residues. CDR1 and CDR2 (germline): SGDLS, YYNGEE. CDR3 sequence (DNA): TGTGCCAGCAGCTCATCCGGGGAGCTGTTTTTT. Translation: CASSSSGELFF.

Points on this clone: Other DNA sequences from this sample encode an identical CDR3 as well. V usage is TRBV7-9 and J usage is TRBJ2-7; D gene uncertain. CDR1 is SEHNR, CDR2 FQNEAQ, per germline (reference sequence). This CDR3 is built from 12 residues. Trimming pared 0 bases from V and 5 bases from J, leaving 5 bases between. The chain's CDR3 is CASSLAGDEQYF. DNA of the CDR3: TGTGCCAGCAGCTTAGCAGGCGACGAGCAGTACTTC.

The V and J genes are TRBV27 and TRBJ2-1; D is unclear. Germline loops: CDR1 MNHEY, CDR2 SMNVEV (reference sequence). Between the trimmed V and J ends, which lost 6 bases and 2 bases, there was a span of 14 bases. This CDR3 has 15 amino acids. The CDR3 coding sequence is TGTGCCAGCAGATCAGCCCCCTTTACCTACAATGAGCAGTTCTTC. As protein: CASRSAPFTYNEQFF.